The sequence of this T cell receptor beta chain was determined in a study of blood T cell repertoires in COVID-19. Study-level information: Researchers got acute and convalescent COVID-19 samples from the United States, Italy and Spain. Nucleic acid was either cDNA or gDNA, and it came from T cells, B-cell-depleted T cells, or PBMCs.

The CDR3 contains 16 residues. Germline V gene sequence: CDR1 MRHNA, CDR2 SNTAGT. V shed 5 bases and J 0 bases; nucleotides not matched to a gene: 6. In the study's own analysis: Using reference gene primer amplification, nucleated cell counts were estimated. TCRdb's copy holds only in-frame clones and misses some; the assay was immunoSEQ multiplex PCR. V and J calls and clone size are copied from that table; D and trimming were computed from the DNA. This sample has 55,000 to 60,000 clones, with approximately 80% found just once. The specimen was peripheral blood. The sequence derives from a man aged 45 to 65 with active or convalescent COVID-19. This chain joins TRBV6-4 and TRBJ2-3; TRBD2 aligns across 9 bases. In DNA, the CDR3 is TGTGCCAGCAGTCTCCTAGCGGGGTCTAGCACAGATACGCAGTATTTT. Amino acid sequence: CASSLLAGSSTDTQYF.